Listed here are 8 T cell receptor beta chains from one sample, sequenced in a study of T cell responses to AZD1222 COVID-19 vaccine. Data came from immunoSEQ multiplex PCR; TCRdb stores just in-frame clones and leaves some out. The table records 100,000 to 150,000 clones, roughly 87% of them present only once. Material: peripheral blood, obtained on day 0 of AZD1222 vaccination. Source of these receptors: an adult in good health.

The V call is TRBV7-6, the J call TRBJ2-2; D might be TRBD1 (8 bases). Germline CDR1 and CDR2: SGHVS and FNYEAQ. V was shortened by 3 bases and J by 5 bases, with 19 bases between the two germline ends. The CDR3 loop spans 17 amino acids. CDR3 DNA sequence: TGTGCCAGCAGCTTCCAACAGGGGGGGAAAATAACCGGGGAGCTGTTTTTT. Protein: CASSFQQGGKITGELFF.

This chain joins TRBV5-1 and TRBJ2-5; 8 bases fit TRBD2. This CDR3 has 15 residues. Trimming took 1 base from V and 3 from J; bases not matched to a gene: 5. Germline CDR1 SGHRS, CDR2 YFSETQ. This CDR3 reads CASSLPGGAKETQYF. CDR3 DNA: TGCGCCAGCAGCTTGCCCGGGGGGGCCAAAGAGACCCAGTACTTC.

The chain has TRBV11-2 and TRBJ1-4; a possible D gene is TRBD1 (6 bases). The CDR3 totals 14 residues. Germline assignment: CDR1 SGHAT and CDR2 FQNNGV. Trimming removed 4 bases at V and 6 bases at J, with 12 bases between. CDR3 loop: CASSWGRSDEKLFF. In nucleotides, the CDR3 is TGTGCCAGCAGCTGGGGGCGAAGTGATGAAAAACTGTTTTTT.

This clone was counted a single time. The rearrangement links TRBV11-2 to TRBJ2-1, with D hard to call. Germline CDR1 is SGHAT and CDR2 is FQNNGV. V lost 7 bases and J lost 5, with 21 bases in between. The CDR3 sequence is 16 residues long. The chain's CDR3 is CASKLRVRVRDNEQFF. The CDR3 DNA reads as TGTGCCAGCAAACTAAGGGTCCGGGTTAGGGACAATGAGCAGTTCTTC. Together with reference TRBV11-2 and TRBJ2-1, the CDR3 gives the full variable domain: EAGVAQSPRYKIIEKRQSVAFWCNPISGHATLYWYQQILGQGPKLLIQFQNNGVVDDSQLPKDRFSAERLKGVDSTLKIQPAKLEDSAVYLCASKLRVRVRDNEQFFGPGTRLTVL.

The chain joins TRBV4-1 to TRBJ1-1, with D possibly TRBD1 on 6 matching bases. Per the germline V gene, CDR1 is MGHRA and CDR2 is YSYEKL. Between the trimmed V and J ends, which lost 5 bases and 10 bases, there was a span of 23 bases. The CDR3 extends over 15 amino acids. CDR3 protein: CASSSPPTGLRGAFF. DNA of the CDR3: TGCGCCAGCAGCTCACCCCCGACAGGCCTCCGGGGAGCTTTCTTT.

V is TRBV23-1 and J is TRBJ2-7; D unresolved. TRBV23-1 is noted as an ORF with a role that remains uncertain. The CDR3 spans 14 residues. The V end was cut by 0 bases, the J end by 3 bases, with 9 bases between. Here the CDR3 reads CASSQSRQDYEQYF. In nucleotides, the CDR3 is TGCGCCAGCAGTCAATCGAGGCAGGACTACGAGCAGTACTTC.

CDR3 protein: CASSQDLDRGRDGYTF. DNA for the CDR3: TGTGCCAGCAGCCAAGATCTGGACAGGGGGCGAGATGGCTACACCTTC. The rearrangement joins TRBV4-2 to TRBJ1-2, with 11 bases aligning to TRBD1. Germline V gene lookup returns CDR1 LGHNA and CDR2 YNFKEQ. Unmatched junction bases numbered 6, after V lost 0 bases and J lost 6 bases. This CDR3 has 16 amino acids.

This clone has only a few counts. The chain is built from TRBV11-2 and TRBJ1-6; a weak D match, TRBD1 (5 bases). Deletions cut 1 base from V and 1 base from J, with 5 bases between. This CDR3 comprises 15 residues. Germline V CDR1 and CDR2: SGHAT, FQNNGV. As DNA, the CDR3 is TGTGCCAGCAGCTTAGGGGGGTCCTATAATTCACCCCTCCACTTT. Its protein is CASSLGGSYNSPLHF.